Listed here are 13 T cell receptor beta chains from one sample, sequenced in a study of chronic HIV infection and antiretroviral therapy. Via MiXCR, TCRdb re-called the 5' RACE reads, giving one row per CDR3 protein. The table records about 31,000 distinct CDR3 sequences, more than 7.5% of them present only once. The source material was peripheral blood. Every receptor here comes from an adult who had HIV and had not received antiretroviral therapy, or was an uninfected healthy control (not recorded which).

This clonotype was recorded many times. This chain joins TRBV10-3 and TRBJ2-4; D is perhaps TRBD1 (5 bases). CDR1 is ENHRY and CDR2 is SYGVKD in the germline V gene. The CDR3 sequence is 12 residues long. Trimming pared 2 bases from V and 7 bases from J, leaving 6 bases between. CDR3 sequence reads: CAISEGANIQYF. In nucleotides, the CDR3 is TGTGCCATCAGTGAGGGGGCGAACATTCAGTACTTC.

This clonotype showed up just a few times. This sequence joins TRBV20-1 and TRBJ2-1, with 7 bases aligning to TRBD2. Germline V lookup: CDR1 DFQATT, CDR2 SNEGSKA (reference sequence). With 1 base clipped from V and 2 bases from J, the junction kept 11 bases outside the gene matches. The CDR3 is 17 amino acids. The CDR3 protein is CSARAPGTTLPYNEQFF. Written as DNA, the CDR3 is TGCAGTGCTAGAGCCCCCGGGACTACCCTGCCCTACAATGAGCAGTTCTTC.

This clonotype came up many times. The CDR3 DNA follows: TGTGCCAGCACCAAGACAGGGATGAACACTGAAGCTTTCTTT. Residues: CASTKTGMNTEAFF. The rearrangement joins TRBV6-2 or TRBV6-3 to TRBJ1-1, with 7 positions matching TRBD1. The CDR3 sequence is 14 residues long. The germline CDR1 and CDR2 sequences are MNHEY and SVGEGT. V trimming: 7 bases; J trimming: 0 bases; junction bases outside the gene matches: 5.

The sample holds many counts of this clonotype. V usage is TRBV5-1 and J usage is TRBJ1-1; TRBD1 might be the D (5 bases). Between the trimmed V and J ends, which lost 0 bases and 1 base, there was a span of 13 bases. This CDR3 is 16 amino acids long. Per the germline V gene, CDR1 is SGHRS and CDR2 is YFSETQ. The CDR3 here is CASSLGMDISNTEAFF. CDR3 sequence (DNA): TGCGCCAGCAGCTTGGGGATGGACATATCGAACACTGAAGCTTTCTTT.

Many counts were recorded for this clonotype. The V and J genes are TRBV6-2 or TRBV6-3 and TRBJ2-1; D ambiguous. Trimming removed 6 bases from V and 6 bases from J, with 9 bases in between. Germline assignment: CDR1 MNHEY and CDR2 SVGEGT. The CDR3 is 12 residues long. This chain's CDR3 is CASSKGSNEQFF. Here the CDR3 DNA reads TGTGCCAGCAGCAAAGGGTCCAATGAGCAGTTCTTC.

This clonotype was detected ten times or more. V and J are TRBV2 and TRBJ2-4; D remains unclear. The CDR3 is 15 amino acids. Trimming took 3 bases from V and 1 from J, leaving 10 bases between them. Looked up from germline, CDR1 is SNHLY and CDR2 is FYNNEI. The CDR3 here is CASSEALGAKNIQYF. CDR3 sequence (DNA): TGTGCCAGCAGTGAGGCGTTGGGCGCCAAAAACATTCAGTACTTC.

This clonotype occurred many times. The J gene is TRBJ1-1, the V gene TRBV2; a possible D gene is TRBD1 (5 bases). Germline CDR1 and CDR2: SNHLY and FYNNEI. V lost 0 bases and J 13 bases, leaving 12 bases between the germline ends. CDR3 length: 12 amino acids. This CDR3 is CASSEAGRGGFF. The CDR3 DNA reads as TGTGCCAGCAGTGAAGCGGGCCGGGGGGGTTTCTTT.

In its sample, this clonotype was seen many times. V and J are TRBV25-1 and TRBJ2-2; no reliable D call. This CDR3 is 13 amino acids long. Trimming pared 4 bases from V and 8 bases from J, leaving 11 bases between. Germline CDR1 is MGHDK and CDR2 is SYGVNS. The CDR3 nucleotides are TGTGCCAGCAGTGTGATAGCAAGGGGGGAGCTGTTTTTT. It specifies CASSVIARGELFF.

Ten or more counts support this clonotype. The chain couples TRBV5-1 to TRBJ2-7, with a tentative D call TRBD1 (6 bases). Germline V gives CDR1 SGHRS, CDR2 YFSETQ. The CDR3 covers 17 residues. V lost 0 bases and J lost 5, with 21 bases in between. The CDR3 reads CASSLGDTELVIHEQYF. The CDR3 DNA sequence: TGCGCCAGCAGCTTGGGGGACACGGAGCTTGTGATCCACGAGCAGTACTTC. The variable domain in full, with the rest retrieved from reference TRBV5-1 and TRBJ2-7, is KAGVTQTPRYLIKTRGQQVTLSCSPISGHRSVSWYQQTPGQGLQFLFEYFSETQRNKGNFPGRFSGRQFSNSRSEMNVSTLELGDSALYLCASSLGDTELVIHEQYFGPGTRLTVT.

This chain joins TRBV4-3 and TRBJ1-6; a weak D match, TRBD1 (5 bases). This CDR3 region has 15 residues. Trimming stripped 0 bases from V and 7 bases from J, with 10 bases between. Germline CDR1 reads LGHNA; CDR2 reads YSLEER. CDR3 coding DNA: TGCGCCAGCAGCCAAGACCGGGGCCCCAATTCACCCCTCCACTTT. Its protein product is CASSQDRGPNSPLHF.

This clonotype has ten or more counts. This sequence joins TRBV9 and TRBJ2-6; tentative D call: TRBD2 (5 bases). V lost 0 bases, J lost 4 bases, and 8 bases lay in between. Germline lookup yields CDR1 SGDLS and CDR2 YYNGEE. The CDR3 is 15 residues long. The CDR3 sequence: CASSVGGAGANVLTF. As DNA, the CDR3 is TGTGCCAGCAGCGTAGGGGGAGCCGGGGCCAACGTCCTGACTTTC.

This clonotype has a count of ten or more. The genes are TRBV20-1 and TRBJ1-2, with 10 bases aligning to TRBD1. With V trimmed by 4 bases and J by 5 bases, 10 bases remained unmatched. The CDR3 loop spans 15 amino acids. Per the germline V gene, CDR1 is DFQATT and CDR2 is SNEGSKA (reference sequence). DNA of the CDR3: TGCAGTGCTACCCCCGACAGGGGGCCATTATATGGCTACACCTTC. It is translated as CSATPDRGPLYGYTF.

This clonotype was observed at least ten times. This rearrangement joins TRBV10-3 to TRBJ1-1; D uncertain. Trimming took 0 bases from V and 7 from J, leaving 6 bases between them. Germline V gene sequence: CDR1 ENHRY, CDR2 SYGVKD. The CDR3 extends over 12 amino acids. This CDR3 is CAISESASEAFF. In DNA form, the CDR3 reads TGTGCCATCAGTGAGTCGGCCAGTGAAGCTTTCTTT.